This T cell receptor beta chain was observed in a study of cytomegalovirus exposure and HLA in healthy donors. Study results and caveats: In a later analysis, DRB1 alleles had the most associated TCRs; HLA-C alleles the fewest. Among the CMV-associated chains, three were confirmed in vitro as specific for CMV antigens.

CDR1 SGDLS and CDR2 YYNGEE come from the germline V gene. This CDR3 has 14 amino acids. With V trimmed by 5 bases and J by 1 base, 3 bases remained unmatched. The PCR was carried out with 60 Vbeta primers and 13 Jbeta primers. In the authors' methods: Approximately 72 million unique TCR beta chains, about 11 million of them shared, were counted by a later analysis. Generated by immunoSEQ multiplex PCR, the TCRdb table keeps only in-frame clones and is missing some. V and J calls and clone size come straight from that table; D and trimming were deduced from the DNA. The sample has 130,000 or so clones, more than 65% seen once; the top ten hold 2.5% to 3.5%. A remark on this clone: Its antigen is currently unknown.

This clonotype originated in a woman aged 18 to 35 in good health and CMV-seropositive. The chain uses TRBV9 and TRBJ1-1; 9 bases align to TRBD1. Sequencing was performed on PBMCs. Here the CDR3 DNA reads TGTGCCAGCAGACCGGGACAGGGGAACACTGAAGCTTTCTTT. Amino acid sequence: CASRPGQGNTEAFF.